This T cell receptor (beta chain) stems from a study of long-term antiretroviral therapy in people with HIV. immunoSEQ v3.0 was run at survey level. Data came from immunoSEQ multiplex PCR; TCRdb stores just in-frame clones and leaves some out. Of 2,500 to 3,000 clones in the sample, around 79% were seen once. General study points: Clones showing expansion before ART dominated the repertoire at all time points.

Every participant gave one or more pre-ART and two or more post-ART PBMC samples. Treatment locations for all participants with HIV were in the United States. About this clone itself: Antigen unknown.

Germline trimming cut 2 bases from V and 9 bases from J; bases unmatched to any gene: 13. The germline gives CDR1 LGHNA, CDR2 YNFKEQ. The length of the CDR3 is 17 residues. This chain links TRBV4-2 with TRBJ2-1; TRBD2 aligns across 10 bases. The sequenced sample was unsorted PBMCs, obtained 0.4 years before starting antiretroviral therapy. This TCR came from a woman in her thirties or forties with HIV. CDR3 nucleotides: TGTGCCAGCAGCCAACTACTAGCGGGACGTAAAGAGGGTGAGCAGTTCTTC. This sequence encodes CASSQLLAGRKEGEQFF.